One sample yielded the 32 T cell receptor beta chains listed below, sequenced in a study of blood T cell repertoires in COVID-19. Using immunoSEQ multiplex PCR, the repertoire was profiled, and TCRdb retains in-frame clones only, with some absent. The sample carries about 200,000 clones, 80% recorded once. Input material: PBMCs or T cells enriched from blood (not recorded which). The receptors were sampled from a middle-aged woman with acute COVID-19.

The CDR3 DNA reads as TGTGCCAGCAGCCCCATCGGCAGGTTAAGAAACACCGGGGAGCTGTTTTTT. Its protein product is CASSPIGRLRNTGELFF. The chain employs TRBV11-2 and TRBJ2-2; D not certain. The germline V and J ends were trimmed by 5 bases and 2 bases, with 18 bases remaining between them. Germline CDR1 and CDR2: SGHAT and FQNNGV. There are 17 residues in the CDR3.

The chain recombines TRBV10-3 with TRBJ2-1; TRBD2 matches 12 bases. Germline CDR1 ENHRY, CDR2 SYGVKD. There are 15 residues in the CDR3. Trimming removed 4 bases from V and 7 bases from J; junction bases left unmatched: 5. CDR3 residues: CAISASGGARNEQFF. The CDR3 bases are TGTGCCATCAGTGCTAGCGGGGGGGCTCGGAATGAGCAGTTCTTC.

This clone was detected once. The genes are TRBV27 and TRBJ1-5, with a possible D match to TRBD1 (6 bases). CDR1 MNHEY and CDR2 SMNVEV come from the germline V gene (reference sequence). The V end lost 6 bases, the J end lost 0 bases, and 12 bases lay between the germline ends. This CDR3 region has 15 residues. In DNA, the CDR3 is TGTGCCAGCAGGGTCAGGACAGATAGCAATCAGCCCCAGCATTTT. Its protein product is CASRVRTDSNQPQHF.

The genes are TRBV9 and TRBJ1-1; D not resolved. Trimming removed 3 bases at V and 5 bases at J, with 17 bases between. The CDR3 spans 15 residues. Looked up from germline, CDR1 is SGDLS and CDR2 is YYNGEE. In nucleotides, the CDR3 is TGTGCCAGCAGCGCCACCTCTAGTCCACGGACTGAAGCTTTCTTT. Protein sequence: CASSATSSPRTEAFF. Variable domain in full (rest from reference TRBV9 and TRBJ1-1): DSGVTQTPKHLITATGQRVTLRCSPRSGDLSVYWYQQSLDQGLQFLIQYYNGEERAKGNILERFSAQQFPDLHSELNLSSLELGDSALYFCASSATSSPRTEAFFGQGTRLTVV.

The CDR3 DNA reads TGTGCCAGTAGCGCGAACAGGGGAGAGACCCAGTACTTC. This sequence encodes CASSANRGETQYF. The gene calls are TRBV19 and TRBJ2-5, with TRBD1 matching over 7 bases. V shed 6 bases and J 4 bases; nucleotides not matched to a gene: 5. This CDR3 spans 13 amino acids. Germline CDR1 reads LNHDA; CDR2 reads SQIVND (reference sequence).

The genes are TRBV11-1 and TRBJ1-2; D is perhaps TRBD1 (5 bases). V lost 2 bases, J lost 4 bases, and 8 bases lay in between. This CDR3 contains 13 residues. Looked up from germline, CDR1 is SGHAT and CDR2 is FQDESV (reference sequence). The CDR3 DNA sequence: TGTGCCAGCAGCTTAATTACAGGCTATGGCTACACCTTC. Translation gives CASSLITGYGYTF.

The CDR3 reads CASSPLTGGLDTEAFF. Written as DNA, the CDR3 is TGTGCCAGCAGCCCTCTGACAGGGGGCCTCGACACTGAAGCTTTCTTT. V is TRBV6-2 or TRBV6-3 and J is TRBJ1-1; TRBD1 aligns across 10 bases. The CDR3 loop spans 16 amino acids. Looked up from germline, CDR1 is MNHEY and CDR2 is SVGEGT. V lost 6 bases to trimming and J lost 3 bases; unmatched junction nucleotides: 10.

The V call is TRBV30, the J call TRBJ1-2; 8 bases line up with TRBD1. Germline V gene lookup returns CDR1 GTSNPN and CDR2 SVGIG (reference sequence). The CDR3 spans 14 residues. V shed 1 base, J shed 6 bases, and the junction held 7 bases outside the gene matches. The CDR3 sequence: CAWSGGTGANGYTF. The CDR3 region has the DNA TGTGCCTGGAGTGGAGGGACAGGTGCGAATGGCTACACCTTC.

The chain combines TRBV10-3 with TRBJ2-7; a weak D match, TRBD1 (6 bases). The CDR3 has 14 residues. Trimming took 6 bases from V and 3 from J, leaving 15 bases between them. Germline values: CDR1 ENHRY, CDR2 SYGVKD. CDR3 sequence (DNA): TGTGCCATCAGGTCACAGGGTATTAACTACGAGCAGTACTTC. Protein: CAIRSQGINYEQYF.

A remark on this clone: Different DNA sequences within this sample yield the same CDR3. This chain joins TRBV11-2 and TRBJ1-2; TRBD1 matches at 8 bases. The ends lost 5 bases at V and 1 base at J; junction bases unmatched: 6. This CDR3 is built from 15 residues. Germline V CDR1 and CDR2: SGHAT, FQNNGV. DNA for the CDR3: TGTGCCAGCAGCCTTCAGGGGGCGTTTAACTATGGCTACACCTTC. Protein product: CASSLQGAFNYGYTF. The variable domain in full, completed from reference TRBV11-2 and TRBJ1-2, reads EAGVAQSPRYKIIEKRQSVAFWCNPISGHATLYWYQQILGQGPKLLIQFQNNGVVDDSQLPKDRFSAERLKGVDSTLKIQPAKLEDSAVYLCASSLQGAFNYGYTFGSGTRLTVV.

Concerning this clone: One junction end does not reproduce the germline sequence, and a read error may be involved. CDR3 coding DNA: TGTGCCAGTAGGAACGGCGGAACCTATGGCTGCACCTTC. It encodes CASRNGGTYGCTF. The chain joins TRBV19 to TRBJ1-2, with no clear D. Germline lookup yields CDR1 LNHDA and CDR2 SQIVND (reference sequence). The CDR3 is made up of 13 amino acids.

This rearrangement joins TRBV3-1 (or the pseudogene TRBV3-2) to TRBJ1-1, with 7 bases that match TRBD1. CDR1 is LGHDT, CDR2 YNNKEL, per germline (reference sequence). Trimming removed 1 base from V and 1 base from J; junction bases left unmatched: 9. This CDR3 is built from 17 residues. As DNA, the CDR3 is TGTGCCAGCAGCCAAGGAAGGAGGGGGCGAGGGAACACTGAAGCTTTCTTT. This gives the protein CASSQGRRGRGNTEAFF.

CDR3 DNA sequence: TGCGCCAGCAGCTTGATGGGACAAAACACCGGGGAGCTGTTTTTT. Its translation: CASSLMGQNTGELFF. The rearrangement uses TRBV5-1 and TRBJ2-2; possible D gene TRBD1, 6 bases. Germline assignment: CDR1 SGHRS and CDR2 YFSETQ. This CDR3 is built from 15 residues. V was shortened by 1 base and J by 2 bases, with 9 bases between the two germline ends. The full variable domain, in which reference TRBV5-1 and TRBJ2-2 provide the parts outside the CDR3, is KAGVTQTPRYLIKTRGQQVTLSCSPISGHRSVSWYQQTPGQGLQFLFEYFSETQRNKGNFPGRFSGRQFSNSRSEMNVSTLELGDSALYLCASSLMGQNTGELFFGEGSRLTVL.

The chain joins TRBV7-2 to TRBJ1-2, with D perhaps TRBD1 (6 bases). CDR3 length: 14 residues. The germline V and J ends were trimmed by 7 bases and 5 bases, with 17 bases remaining between them. Germline CDR1 and CDR2: SGHTA and FQGNSA. CDR3 sequence (DNA): TGTGCCAGCACCTATGGGCAGGGGCTTTATGGCTACACCTTC. Residues: CASTYGQGLYGYTF.

The CDR3 spells CALTRLAGGLNEQFF. The CDR3 bases are TGTGCTTTAACTAGACTAGCGGGGGGATTAAATGAGCAGTTCTTC. The chain joins TRBV30 to TRBJ2-1, with 13 bases identical to TRBD2. Germline lookup yields CDR1 GTSNPN and CDR2 SVGIG (reference sequence). This CDR3 is built from 15 residues.

The J gene is TRBJ2-1, the V gene TRBV11-2, with 9 bases identical to TRBD1. V trimming: 4 bases; J trimming: 0 bases; junction bases outside the gene matches: 7. This CDR3 has 17 amino acids. The germline V gene encodes CDR1 SGHAT and CDR2 FQNNGV. The CDR3 DNA reads as TGTGCCAGCAGCTCACCGGGACAGGGCCTCTCCTACAATGAGCAGTTCTTC. Translated: CASSSPGQGLSYNEQFF.

The rearrangement joins TRBV7-8 to TRBJ2-1; D perhaps matches TRBD2 (6 bases). CDR1 is SGHVS and CDR2 is FQNEAQ in the germline V gene. V was pared by 5 bases and J by 8 bases, with 10 bases between. The CDR3 spans 12 residues. The CDR3 region has the DNA TGTGCCAGCAGCCGCGGGGTGTATGAGCAGTTCTTC. Translation: CASSRGVYEQFF. Full variable domain (remainder filled in from reference TRBV7-8 and TRBJ2-1): GAGVSQSPRYKVAKRGQDVALRCDPISGHVSLFWYQQALGQGPEFLTYFQNEAQLDKSGLPSDRFFAERPEGSVSTLKIQRTQQEDSAVYLCASSRGVYEQFFGPGTRLTVL.

This clone has more than one count but fewer than ten. The J gene is TRBJ2-1, the V gene TRBV3-1 (or the pseudogene TRBV3-2), with D perhaps matching TRBD2 (7 bases). Trimming pared 6 bases from V and 6 bases from J, leaving 21 bases between. This CDR3 contains 16 residues. Germline CDR1 LGHDT, CDR2 YNNKEL (reference sequence). CDR3 sequence: CASSRRRGGRINEQFF. The CDR3 DNA reads as TGTGCCAGCAGTCGCAGGAGGGGGGGAAGAATCAATGAGCAGTTCTTC.

This clone was seen a few times. J is TRBJ1-2 and V is TRBV28; 7 bases agree with TRBD1. The CDR3 consists of 15 residues. The J segment lost 6 bases and the V segment lost 7 bases, leaving 14 bases of the junction unmatched. CDR1 and CDR2 from the germline V gene are MDHEN and SYDVKM. The CDR3 DNA is TGTGCCAGCACCACGGATTGGCCAGGGGGGAATGGCTACACCTTC. It translates to CASTTDWPGGNGYTF.

The V and J genes are TRBV24-1 and TRBJ1-2, with a possible D match to TRBD1 (5 bases). This CDR3 has 13 residues. Germline CDR1 KGHDR, CDR2 SFDVKD. V was pared by 5 bases and J by 6 bases, with 12 bases between. This chain's CDR3 is CATSAGLKDGYTF. DNA of the CDR3: TGTGCCACCAGTGCAGGGCTTAAAGATGGCTACACCTTC.

This rearrangement joins TRBV30 to TRBJ1-6, with D possibly TRBD1 on 5 matching bases. Per the germline V gene, CDR1 is GTSNPN and CDR2 is SVGIG (reference sequence). There are 14 residues in the CDR3. Trimming left V 5 bases short and J 7 bases short, with 15 bases between. The CDR3 sequence is CAWGMMTENSPLHF. CDR3 nucleotides: TGTGCCTGGGGCATGATGACAGAAAATTCACCCCTCCACTTT.

This clone was counted a few times. This sequence joins TRBV29-1 and TRBJ2-5, with no clear D. This CDR3 is built from 13 residues. The V end lost 5 bases, the J end lost 5 bases, and 15 bases lay between the germline ends. The germline V gene has CDR1 SQVTM and CDR2 ANQGSEA. The CDR3 coding sequence is TGCAGCGTTCCCCCGGTCGGCAGGGAGACCCAGTACTTC. It encodes CSVPPVGRETQYF.

Written as DNA, the CDR3 is TGCGCCAGCAGCCAAGATACGGGAGATAGCAATCAGCCCCAGCATTTT. The encoded protein is CASSQDTGDSNQPQHF. V gene TRBV4-1 combines with J gene TRBJ1-5; D gene unclear. Germline values: CDR1 MGHRA, CDR2 YSYEKL. Trimming stripped 0 bases from V and 0 bases from J, with 9 bases between. The CDR3 covers 16 residues.

The gene calls are TRBV7-6 and TRBJ2-3; 8 bases map to TRBD1. CDR1 is SGHVS and CDR2 is FNYEAQ in the germline V gene. This CDR3 is built from 13 residues. V dropped 5 bases and J dropped 12; count of bases not matched to a gene: 10. CDR3 loop: CASSPRTGITQYF. CDR3 nucleotides: TGTGCCAGCAGCCCACGGACAGGGATAACACAGTATTTT.

The V and J genes are TRBV7-2 and TRBJ2-3; tentative D call: TRBD1 (5 bases). Germline V gives CDR1 SGHTA, CDR2 FQGNSA. Trimming cost V 2 bases and J 0 bases, with 12 bases left between them. The CDR3 is 16 residues long. The CDR3 is CASSLLAGPSTDTQYF. CDR3 DNA sequence: TGTGCCAGCAGCTTATTGGCAGGGCCTAGCACAGATACGCAGTATTTT.

The chain carries TRBV5-6 and TRBJ2-7, with 9 bases identical to TRBD1. CDR1 and CDR2 from the germline V gene are SGHDT and YYEEEE. With 3 bases clipped from V and 2 bases from J, the junction kept 3 bases outside the gene matches. This CDR3 region has 14 residues. The CDR3 nucleotides read TGTGCCAGCAGCTACCGGGACAGGGCCTACGAGCAGTACTTC. Translating it yields CASSYRDRAYEQYF.

The rearrangement joins TRBV18 to TRBJ2-3; 12 nucleotides line up with TRBD1. The CDR3 loop spans 16 amino acids. The germline V gene encodes CDR1 KGHSH and CDR2 LQKENI. J was trimmed by 6 bases and V by 0 bases; bases with no gene match: 4. The DNA of the CDR3 is TGTGCCAGCTCACCACCGTGGGACAGGGGGCTGGATACGCAGTATTTT. This translates into CASSPPWDRGLDTQYF. Looking up the rest from reference TRBV18 and TRBJ2-3 gives the full variable domain: NAGVMQNPRHLVRRRGQEARLRCSPMKGHSHVYWYRQLPEEGLKFMVYLQKENIIDESGMPKERFSAEFPKEGPSILRIQQVVRGDSAAYFCASSPPWDRGLDTQYFGPGTRLTVL.

The rearrangement links TRBV5-4 to TRBJ1-2; 11 bases line up with TRBD1. The CDR3 consists of 15 residues. V trimming: 0 bases; J trimming: 4 bases; junction bases outside the gene matches: 2. Per the germline V gene, CDR1 is SGHNT and CDR2 is YYREEE (reference sequence). The CDR3 DNA reads TGTGCCAGCAGCTTGGGGACAGGGGGCCTCTATGGCTACACCTTC. Translated: CASSLGTGGLYGYTF. The whole variable domain, remainder taken from reference TRBV5-4 and TRBJ1-2, is ETGVTQSPTHLIKTRGQQVTLRCSSQSGHNTVSWYQQALGQGPQFIFQYYREEENGRGNFPPRFSGLQFPNYSSELNVNALELDDSALYLCASSLGTGGLYGYTFGSGTRLTVV.

The table lists this clone with a few counts. The CDR3 nucleotides are TGTGCCAGCAGCGTAGATGGGGCAAAAAATCAGCCCCAGCATTTT. This codes for CASSVDGAKNQPQHF. The chain uses TRBV9 and TRBJ1-5; a weak D match, TRBD1 (5 bases). The CDR3 contains 15 residues. Germline CDR1 SGDLS, CDR2 YYNGEE. Trimming left V 0 bases short and J 4 bases short, with 11 bases between.

In this sample, this clone turned up once. J is TRBJ1-1 and V is TRBV4-2, with D maybe TRBD1 (6 bases). V was trimmed by 4 bases and J by 0 bases, leaving 12 bases between them. CDR1 is LGHNA and CDR2 is YNFKEQ in the germline V gene. CDR3 length: 15 residues. In DNA form, the CDR3 reads TGTGCCAGCAGCCTCCAGGGGCCCCTGAACACTGAAGCTTTCTTT. Amino acids: CASSLQGPLNTEAFF.

The V and J genes are TRBV5-1 and TRBJ1-3; 7 positions match TRBD1. The CDR3 has 16 residues. Trimming cost V 4 bases and J 0 bases; bases outside gene matches: 7. CDR1 is SGHRS and CDR2 is YFSETQ in the germline V gene. Here the CDR3 DNA reads TGCGCCAGCAGCCAAGGGGACAGTCGCTCTGGAAACACCATATATTTT. Its protein is CASSQGDSRSGNTIYF.

This rearrangement joins TRBV3-1 (or the pseudogene TRBV3-2) to TRBJ2-1, with 7 positions matching TRBD1. There are 14 residues in the CDR3. CDR1 LGHDT and CDR2 YNNKEL come from the germline V gene (reference sequence). Trimming removed 4 bases from V and 3 bases from J; junction bases left unmatched: 3. The CDR3 nucleotides are TGTGCCAGCAGCCCAACAGGGGACTACAATGAGCAGTTCTTC. Its protein product is CASSPTGDYNEQFF.